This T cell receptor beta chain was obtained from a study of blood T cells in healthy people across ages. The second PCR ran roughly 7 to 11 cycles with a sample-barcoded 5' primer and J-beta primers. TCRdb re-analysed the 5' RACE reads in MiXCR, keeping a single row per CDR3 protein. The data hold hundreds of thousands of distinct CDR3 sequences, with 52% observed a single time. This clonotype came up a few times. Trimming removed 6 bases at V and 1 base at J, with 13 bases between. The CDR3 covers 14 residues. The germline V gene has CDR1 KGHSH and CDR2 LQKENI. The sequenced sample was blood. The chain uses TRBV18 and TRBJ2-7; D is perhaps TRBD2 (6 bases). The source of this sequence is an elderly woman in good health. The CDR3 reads CASSWIGTSYEQYF. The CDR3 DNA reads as TGTGCCAGCTCCTGGATAGGGACTTCCTACGAGCAGTACTTC.